These 30 T cell receptor beta chains originate from one sample sequenced in a study of shared clonotypes between healthy human individuals. Libraries were prepared by immunoSEQ multiplex PCR; TCRdb keeps only in-frame clonotypes and omits some of them. This table has more than 2 million clones, about 93% appearing once. CD45RO-negative, CCR7-positively selected cells formed the naive CD8 fraction, excluding terminally differentiated effector memory CD45RA+ cells. Sequencing was carried out using naive CD8+ T cells from PBMCs. These TCRs come from a man aged 18 to 29 in good health. Some clones in this sample may be carry-over from other donors' samples.

This chain connects TRBV7-8 to TRBJ2-7; the D call may be TRBD1 or TRBD2 (6 bases each). The germline V gene encodes CDR1 SGHVS and CDR2 FQNEAQ. The CDR3 is 18 residues long. Trimming left V 2 bases short and J 0 bases short, with 20 bases between. The CDR3 protein is CASSLPRGVESLSYEQYF. The CDR3 DNA sequence: TGTGCCAGCAGCTTACCGAGGGGGGTAGAGTCCCTCTCCTACGAGCAGTACTTC.

J is TRBJ2-7 and V is TRBV4-2, with 7 bases matching TRBD1. There are 14 residues in the CDR3. The germline V gene has CDR1 LGHNA and CDR2 YNFKEQ. After removal of 1 base from V and 3 bases from J, the junction contained 3 bases not matched to a gene. CDR3 loop: CASSQARQGYEQYF. Here the CDR3 DNA reads TGTGCCAGCAGCCAAGCCCGACAGGGCTACGAGCAGTACTTC.

This chain connects TRBV2 to TRBJ1-1; D is unresolved. Per germline, CDR1 SNHLY and CDR2 FYNNEI. The ends were cut back, 8 bases at V and 3 bases at J, with 13 bases in the middle. This CDR3 spans 13 amino acids. The CDR3 DNA is TGTGCCAGCGAGGGCCGTAGCTACACTGAAGCTTTCTTT. Its translation: CASEGRSYTEAFF.

This clone was detected only a few times. The V call is TRBV9, the J call TRBJ1-1; possible D gene TRBD1, 5 bases. CDR1 and CDR2 from the germline V gene are SGDLS and YYNGEE. The CDR3 consists of 13 residues. Deletions cut 0 bases from V and 11 bases from J, with 14 bases between. This CDR3 is CASSVVRTFEAFF. As DNA, the CDR3 is TGTGCCAGCAGCGTAGTCAGGACATTTGAGGCTTTCTTT.

The chain recombines TRBV19 with TRBJ1-2; weak D call: TRBD1 (5 bases). The CDR3 runs to 12 residues. V lost 5 bases, J lost 4 bases, and 8 bases lay in between. CDR1 LNHDA and CDR2 SQIVND come from the germline V gene (reference sequence). The CDR3 loop is CASSLQAYGYTF. CDR3 bases: TGTGCCAGTAGTTTACAGGCCTATGGCTACACCTTC.

The gene calls are TRBV27 and TRBJ2-1; 14 nucleotides agree with TRBD2. Germline V CDR1 and CDR2: MNHEY, SMNVEV (reference sequence). The CDR3 sequence is 18 residues long. Trimming removed 3 bases from V and 10 bases from J; junction bases left unmatched: 14. The CDR3: CASSFHAPGTSGRGEQFF. Here the CDR3 DNA reads TGTGCCAGCAGTTTCCATGCCCCCGGGACTAGCGGGAGAGGGGAGCAGTTCTTC.

The DNA of the CDR3 is TGTGCCAGCAGACATCCTCGGGGCCGCGGGATGTTTTTT. Translated, it gives CASRHPRGRGMFF. The J gene is TRBJ1-4, the V gene TRBV25-1; a possible D gene is TRBD1 (5 bases). CDR3 size: 13 residues. The germline V gene encodes CDR1 MGHDK and CDR2 SYGVNS. V lost 6 bases to trimming and J lost 15 bases, with 20 bases between them. Looking up the rest from reference TRBV25-1 and TRBJ1-4 gives the full variable domain: EADIYQTPRYLVIGTGKKITLECSQTMGHDKMYWYQQDPGMELHLIHYSYGVNSTEKGDLSSESTVSRIRTEHFPLTLESARPSHTSQYLCASRHPRGRGMFFGSGTQLSVL.

This chain links TRBV9 with TRBJ1-3, with 7 bases matching TRBD1. Losses at the gene ends were 4 bases for V and 0 bases for J; bases not matched to a gene: 7. The CDR3 extends over 16 amino acids. Germline-derived CDR1 and CDR2 are SGDLS and YYNGEE. The CDR3 loop is CASSPFRDSSGNTIYF. The CDR3 DNA sequence: TGTGCCAGCAGCCCTTTCCGGGACAGCTCTGGAAACACCATATATTTT.

The rearrangement links TRBV5-1 to TRBJ1-2; D is perhaps TRBD1 (5 bases). This CDR3 region has 14 residues. With 3 bases removed from V and 6 bases from J, the gap between germline ends came to 15 bases. Germline loops: CDR1 SGHRS, CDR2 YFSETQ. This CDR3 reads CASSSDGGNHGYTF. The CDR3 bases are TGCGCCAGCAGCTCCGATGGGGGGAATCATGGCTACACCTTC.

The chain employs TRBV7-9 and TRBJ1-6; D perhaps matches TRBD1 (5 bases). CDR3 length equals 15 residues. Trimming removed 0 bases from V and 7 bases from J, with 10 bases in between. The germline gives CDR1 SEHNR, CDR2 FQNEAQ (reference sequence). CDR3 sequence reads: CASSLAAGMNSPLHF. CDR3 coding DNA: TGTGCCAGCAGCTTAGCTGCAGGGATGAATTCACCCCTCCACTTT.

This rearrangement joins TRBV29-1 to TRBJ2-1; 10 nucleotides agree with TRBD2. This CDR3 region has 17 residues. V gave up 1 base and J gave up 0 bases; unmatched junction bases: 6. CDR1 is SQVTM and CDR2 is ANQGSEA in the germline V gene. The CDR3 is CSVEVWTSGSSYNEQFF. Written as DNA, the CDR3 is TGCAGCGTTGAAGTATGGACTAGCGGAAGCTCCTACAATGAGCAGTTCTTC.

The rearrangement uses TRBV10-3 and TRBJ1-5; D may be TRBD1 (5 bases). The CDR3 sequence is 15 residues long. Trimming cost V 3 bases and J 4 bases, with 13 bases left between them. Germline loops: CDR1 ENHRY, CDR2 SYGVKD. The CDR3 bases are TGTGCCATCAGTGACCGGGGGGTTGCGAATCAGCCCCAGCATTTT. It translates to CAISDRGVANQPQHF.

The chain carries TRBV6-1 and TRBJ2-7; tentative D call: TRBD2 (5 bases). The CDR3 has 14 residues. Trimming stripped 2 bases from V and 4 bases from J, with 12 bases between. The germline V gene encodes CDR1 MNHNS and CDR2 SASEGT. In DNA form, the CDR3 reads TGTGCCAGCAGTGAAAAACTAGAGATATACGAGCAGTACTTC. Encoded protein: CASSEKLEIYEQYF.

This CDR3 reads CASSPLAGVRAQYF. CDR3 nucleotides: TGTGCCAGCAGCCCCCTAGCGGGGGTGAGGGCCCAGTACTTC. This chain joins TRBV27 and TRBJ2-5; the match to TRBD2 covers 10 bases. CDR1 and CDR2 from the germline V gene are MNHEY and SMNVEV (reference sequence). This CDR3 is built from 14 residues. V was pared by 6 bases and J by 9 bases, with 10 bases of the junction left unmatched.

The chain has TRBV7-9 and TRBJ1-3, with a tentative D call TRBD1 (6 bases). The CDR3 is made up of 16 amino acids. Trimming took 5 bases from V and 0 from J, leaving 14 bases between them. Germline lookup yields CDR1 SEHNR and CDR2 FQNEAQ (reference sequence). The CDR3 spells CASSIYREHSGNTIYF. The CDR3 region has the DNA TGTGCCAGCAGCATTTACAGGGAACACTCTGGAAACACCATATATTTT.

V usage is TRBV5-1 and J usage is TRBJ2-1; 8 nucleotides line up with TRBD1. V was pared by 4 bases and J by 8 bases, with 14 bases of the junction left unmatched. Germline lookup yields CDR1 SGHRS and CDR2 YFSETQ. The CDR3 sequence is 16 residues long. As DNA, the CDR3 is TGCGCCAGCAGCCCAGGAACCGGGACAGGTTACGATGAGCAGTTCTTC. It translates to CASSPGTGTGYDEQFF.

This sequence joins TRBV15 and TRBJ2-1, with 9 bases matching TRBD2. This CDR3 contains 19 residues. Looked up from germline, CDR1 is LNHNV and CDR2 is YYDKDF (reference sequence). Unmatched junction bases numbered 14, after V lost 5 bases and J lost 0 bases. This chain's CDR3 is CATSVERGAEQGSYNEQFF. Written as DNA, the CDR3 is TGTGCCACCAGCGTCGAGCGGGGGGCCGAACAGGGCTCCTACAATGAGCAGTTCTTC.

This clone was detected only once. The V and J genes are TRBV14 and TRBJ2-3, with D hard to call. The CDR3 extends over 16 amino acids. Per germline, CDR1 SGHDN and CDR2 FVKESK. Trimming cost V 0 bases and J 2 bases, with 12 bases left between them. The CDR3 here is CASSQDWADPTDTQYF. The CDR3 DNA reads TGTGCCAGCAGCCAAGATTGGGCGGACCCCACAGATACGCAGTATTTT.

This chain connects TRBV11-2 to TRBJ2-7, with D uncertain. Germline V gene lookup returns CDR1 SGHAT and CDR2 FQNNGV. V was cut by 1 base and J by 2 bases, with 9 bases left in between. CDR3 length: 14 residues. The CDR3 nucleotides are TGTGCCAGCAGCTTAGGTGGCCCCACCTACGAGCAGTACTTC. This codes for CASSLGGPTYEQYF.

V usage is TRBV6-1 and J usage is TRBJ2-7; either TRBD1 or TRBD2 may fit D (6 bases each). Trimming stripped 1 base from V and 2 bases from J, with 15 bases between. The CDR3 spans 16 residues. The germline V gene has CDR1 MNHNS and CDR2 SASEGT. For the CDR3, the DNA is TGTGCCAGCAGTGAAGAAGATGGGGGGCCAACCTACGAGCAGTACTTC. Protein: CASSEEDGGPTYEQYF.

The rearrangement uses TRBV4-1 and TRBJ1-2; 9 bases are shared with TRBD1. V shed 3 bases, J shed 7 bases, and the junction held 6 bases outside the gene matches. The CDR3 is made up of 14 amino acids. Germline CDR1 reads MGHRA; CDR2 reads YSYEKL. This chain's CDR3 is CASSHPGTGSGYTF. The CDR3 nucleotides read TGCGCCAGCAGCCACCCCGGGACAGGGTCTGGCTACACCTTC.

The rearrangement joins TRBV25-1 to TRBJ1-1; D unclear. Trimming stripped 2 bases from V and 3 bases from J, with 4 bases between. CDR1 and CDR2 from the germline V gene are MGHDK and SYGVNS. This CDR3 has 12 residues. As DNA, the CDR3 is TGTGCCAGCAGTGAACGCCACACTGAAGCTTTCTTT. This encodes CASSERHTEAFF.

This clone has just a few counts. This chain connects TRBV7-6 to TRBJ2-7; TRBD2 is a possible D gene (5 bases). V lost 5 bases, J lost 3 bases, and 11 bases lay in between. CDR3 length: 13 residues. Per germline, CDR1 SGHVS and CDR2 FNYEAQ. The CDR3, as DNA: TGTGCCAGCAGCCCCCGGACTGGCTACGAGCAGTACTTC. Its protein product is CASSPRTGYEQYF.

CDR3 DNA sequence: TGTGCCAGCGGACCACTTCCGGGACAGGGGGAAATGAACACTGAAGCTTTCTTT. Translation gives CASGPLPGQGEMNTEAFF. The V gene is TRBV19, the J gene TRBJ1-1; 11 nucleotides match TRBD1. Germline lookup yields CDR1 LNHDA and CDR2 SQIVND (reference sequence). The V and J ends lost 9 bases and 0 bases, in that order; junction bases with no gene match: 15. The CDR3 consists of 18 residues.

The rearrangement joins TRBV9 to TRBJ2-1; 11 bases fit TRBD2. With V trimmed by 4 bases and J by 0 bases, 9 bases remained unmatched. This CDR3 is built from 18 residues. CDR1 is SGDLS and CDR2 is YYNGEE in the germline V gene. CDR3 amino acids: CASSPMGLAESSYNEQFF. Written as DNA, the CDR3 is TGTGCCAGCAGCCCAATGGGACTAGCGGAAAGCTCCTACAATGAGCAGTTCTTC.

This clone was counted once. The chain employs TRBV6-1 and TRBJ2-7; 11 bases agree with TRBD2. The CDR3 spans 14 residues. Per the germline V gene, CDR1 is MNHNS and CDR2 is SASEGT. V was clipped by 6 bases and J by 4 bases; unmatched bases: 5. Written as DNA, the CDR3 is TGTGCCAGCAGGGGTAGCGGGAGGGCATACGAGCAGTACTTC. Protein product: CASRGSGRAYEQYF.

The chain joins TRBV12-5 to TRBJ2-1; no clear D. CDR3 length: 11 amino acids. Trimming cost V 6 bases and J 6 bases, with 6 bases left between them. Germline V gene data show CDR1 as LGHNT and CDR2 as FRNRAP. CDR3 in DNA: TGTGCTAGTGGGGAAACCAATGAGCAGTTCTTC. It is translated as CASGETNEQFF.

The J gene is TRBJ2-7, the V gene TRBV5-1; the D gene could be TRBD1 or TRBD2 (5 bases each). Germline V gene data show CDR1 as SGHRS and CDR2 as YFSETQ. Trimming left V 5 bases short and J 7 bases short, with 25 bases between. CDR3 length equals 16 residues. CDR3 region: CASSFVGGGEGKEQYF. The CDR3, as DNA: TGCGCCAGCAGTTTCGTCGGTGGGGGAGAAGGGAAAGAGCAGTACTTC.

Here the CDR3 reads CASSVARASPDLNYGYTF. The CDR3 DNA reads TGTGCCAGCAGCGTAGCCAGGGCCAGTCCCGATCTAAACTATGGCTACACCTTC. The chain joins TRBV9 to TRBJ1-2; possibly TRBD1 for D (5 bases). The germline CDR1 and CDR2 sequences are SGDLS and YYNGEE. This CDR3 is built from 18 residues. Trimming removed 0 bases at V and 2 bases at J, with 20 bases between.

The chain uses TRBV6-5 and TRBJ1-2; D is uncertain. The V end was cut by 0 bases, the J end by 3 bases, with 11 bases between. CDR3 length equals 15 residues. Germline V gene data show CDR1 as MNHEY and CDR2 as SVGAGI. This CDR3 is CASSYSEGSDYGYTF. The CDR3 DNA reads TGTGCCAGCAGTTACTCGGAGGGAAGCGACTATGGCTACACCTTC.